This TCR beta chain was retrieved from a study of shared T cell receptors in the human thymus. This table comes from immunoSEQ multiplex PCR, and its TCRdb copy is limited to in-frame clones, with some not included. The sample includes around 730,000 clones, 70% to 90% seen only once; the top ten take more than 0.01%. These same records also appear under a second study, on human thymus T cells. According to that study: Among the donors, all were healthy Finnish infants having corrective surgery for congenital heart defects. Corrective cardiac operations yielded the resected thymus tissue. Related research has reported that thymic repertoires overlap highly among unrelated individuals.

What was sequenced was thymocytes. This TCR derives from a girl less than two years old with a congenital heart defect.

The CDR3 reads CASSLRDRTNYLNTEAFF. The CDR3 region has the DNA TGCGCCAGCAGCTTGAGGGACAGGACGAACTACTTGAACACTGAAGCTTTCTTT. The rearrangement links TRBV5-1 to TRBJ1-1; 8 positions match TRBD1. The germline V gene encodes CDR1 SGHRS and CDR2 YFSETQ. CDR3 length: 18 amino acids. V dropped 1 base and J dropped 0; count of bases not matched to a gene: 11.